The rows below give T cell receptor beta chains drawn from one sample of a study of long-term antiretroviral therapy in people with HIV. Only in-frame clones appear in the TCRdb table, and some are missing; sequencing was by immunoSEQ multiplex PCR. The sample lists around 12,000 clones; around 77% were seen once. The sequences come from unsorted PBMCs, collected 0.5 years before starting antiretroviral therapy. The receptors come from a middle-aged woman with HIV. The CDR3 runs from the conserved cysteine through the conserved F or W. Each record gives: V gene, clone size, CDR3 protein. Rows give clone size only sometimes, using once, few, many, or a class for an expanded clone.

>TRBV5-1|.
CASSQRADEQYF
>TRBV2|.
CASRESLAGGPNEQYF
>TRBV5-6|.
CASRRLGGVVNEQYF
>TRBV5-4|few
CASSLDLAGEQYF
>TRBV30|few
CAWSSSIKNTEAFF
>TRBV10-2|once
CAARGGLTQETQYF
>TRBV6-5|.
CASSYGNEQFF
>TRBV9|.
CASSPGGFDSPLHF
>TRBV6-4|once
CASSDSRVYGYTF
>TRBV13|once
CASSPRTSGGESPRNTGELFF
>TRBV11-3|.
CASSLNSESYGYTF
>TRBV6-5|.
CASSGGLTKNIQYF
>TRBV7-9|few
CASRLTTGHGYTF
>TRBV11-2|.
CASSAQGGTEAFF
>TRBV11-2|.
CASSLGVAHTDTQYF
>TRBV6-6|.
CASSWDSNQPQHF
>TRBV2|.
CASRDWSNQPQHF
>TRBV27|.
CASSLVSGGMSGELFF
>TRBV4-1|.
CASSQNKPTEAFF
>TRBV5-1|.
CASAGQSVGGYTF
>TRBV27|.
CASTSRVGTVNTGELFF
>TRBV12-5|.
CASVPEGNTGELFF
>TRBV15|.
CATSRGLAGQETQYF
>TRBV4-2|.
CASSQGPGQGSNYGYTF
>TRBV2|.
CASSGVPRGTQYF
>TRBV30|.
CAWRGGSSSGNTIYF
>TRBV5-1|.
CASSQGTGRSEAFF
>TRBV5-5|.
CASSLGGGGFYEQYF
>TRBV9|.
CASSPPSGTGGYEQFF
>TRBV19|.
CASTGEATEAFF
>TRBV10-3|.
CAISETEETQYF
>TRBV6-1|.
CASSEMRGGQETQYF
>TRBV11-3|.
CASSPRGPRPNEQFF
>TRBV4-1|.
CASSQAPGNGYTF
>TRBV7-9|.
CASRNTRDTSGETQYF
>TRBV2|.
CASRDPGTSLGEEQFF
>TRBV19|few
CASSIAQGVSYEQYF
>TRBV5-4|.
CASSFDRSLEAFF
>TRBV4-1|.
CASSQDRGQGNEKLFF
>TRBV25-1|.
CATGWDVGEKLFF
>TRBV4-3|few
CASSQGGLGQIYGYTF
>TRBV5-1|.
CASSLIPVGTEVGEQYF
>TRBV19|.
CASSINPVANYGYTF
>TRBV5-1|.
CASSPGLAGSTGELFF